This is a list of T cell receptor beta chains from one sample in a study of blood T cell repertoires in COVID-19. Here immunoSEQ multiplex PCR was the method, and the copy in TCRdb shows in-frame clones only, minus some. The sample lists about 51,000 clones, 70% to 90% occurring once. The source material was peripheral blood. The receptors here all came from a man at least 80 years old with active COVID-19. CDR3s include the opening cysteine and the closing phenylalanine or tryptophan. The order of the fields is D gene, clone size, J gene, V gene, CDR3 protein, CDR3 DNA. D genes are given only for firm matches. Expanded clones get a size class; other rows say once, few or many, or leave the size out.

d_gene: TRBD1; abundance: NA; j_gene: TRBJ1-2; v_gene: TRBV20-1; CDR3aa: CSAWTGGGYTF; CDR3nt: TGCAGTGCTTGGACAGGGGGAGGCTACACCTTC
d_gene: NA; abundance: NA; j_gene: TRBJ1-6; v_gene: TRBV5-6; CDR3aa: CASSWSGEGGNSPLHF; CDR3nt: TGTGCCAGCAGCTGGAGTGGGGAGGGGGGTAATTCACCCCTCCACTTT
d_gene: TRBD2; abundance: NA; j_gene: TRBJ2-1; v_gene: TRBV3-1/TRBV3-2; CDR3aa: CASSQDALAGRDEQFF; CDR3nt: TGTGCCAGCAGCCAAGATGCACTAGCGGGGAGAGATGAGCAGTTCTTC
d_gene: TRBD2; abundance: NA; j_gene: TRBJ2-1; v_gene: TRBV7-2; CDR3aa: CASSQSSGSFNEQFF; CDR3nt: TGTGCCAGCAGCCAGTCTAGCGGGTCCTTTAATGAGCAGTTCTTC
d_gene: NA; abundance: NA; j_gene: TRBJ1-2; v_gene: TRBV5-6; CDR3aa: CASSLTDYGYTF; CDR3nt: TGTGCCAGCAGCTTGACAGACTATGGCTACACCTTC
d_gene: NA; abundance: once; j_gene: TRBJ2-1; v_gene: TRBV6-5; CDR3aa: CASRLQGGRNEQFF; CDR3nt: TGTGCCAGCAGATTACAGGGAGGGCGCAATGAGCAGTTCTTC
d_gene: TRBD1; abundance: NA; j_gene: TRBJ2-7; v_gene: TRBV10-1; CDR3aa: CASSGGTGLHQSSYEQYF; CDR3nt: TGCGCCAGCAGTGGCGGGACAGGGTTGCATCAGAGCTCCTACGAGCAGTACTTC
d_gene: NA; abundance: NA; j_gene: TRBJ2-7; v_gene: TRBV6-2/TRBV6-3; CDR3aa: CASSYEQGRLHEQYF; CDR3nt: TGTGCCAGCAGTTACGAACAGGGTAGGCTCCACGAGCAGTACTTC
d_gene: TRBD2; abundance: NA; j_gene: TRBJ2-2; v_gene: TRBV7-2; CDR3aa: CASSLVASGTTGELFF; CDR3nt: TGTGCCAGCAGCTTAGTCGCTAGCGGGACCACCGGGGAGCTGTTTTTT
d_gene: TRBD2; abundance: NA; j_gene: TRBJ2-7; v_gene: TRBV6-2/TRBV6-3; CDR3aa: CASSRYSGKEEQYF; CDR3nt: TGTGCCAGCAGTCGCTATAGCGGGAAGGAGGAGCAGTACTTC
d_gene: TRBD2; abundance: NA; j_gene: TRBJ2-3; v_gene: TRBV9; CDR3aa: CASSVGSSGGGTAQDTQYF; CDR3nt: TGTGCCAGCAGCGTAGGGTCTAGCGGGGGAGGAACCGCACAAGATACGCAGTATTTT
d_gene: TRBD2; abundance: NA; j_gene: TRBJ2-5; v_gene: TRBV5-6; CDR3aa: CASSSQLAGRQETQYF; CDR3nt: TGTGCCAGCAGCTCCCAACTAGCGGGGCGCCAAGAGACCCAGTACTTC
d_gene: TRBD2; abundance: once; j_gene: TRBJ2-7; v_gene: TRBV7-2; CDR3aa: CASSGGGGLSYEQYF; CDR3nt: TGTGCCAGCAGCGGGGGGGGAGGGCTATCCTACGAGCAGTACTTC
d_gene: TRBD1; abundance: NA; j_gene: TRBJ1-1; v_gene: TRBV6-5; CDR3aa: CASTERGRTEAFF; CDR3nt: TGTGCCAGCACCGAAAGGGGGCGCACTGAAGCTTTCTTT
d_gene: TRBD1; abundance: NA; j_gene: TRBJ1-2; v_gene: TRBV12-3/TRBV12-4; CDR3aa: CASAYGTGYGYTF; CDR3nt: TGTGCCAGCGCCTACGGGACAGGCTATGGCTACACCTTC
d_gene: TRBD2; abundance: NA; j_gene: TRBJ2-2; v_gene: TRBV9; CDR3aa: CASSERAGGTGELFF; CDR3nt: TGTGCCAGCAGCGAACGAGCGGGAGGGACCGGGGAGCTGTTTTTT
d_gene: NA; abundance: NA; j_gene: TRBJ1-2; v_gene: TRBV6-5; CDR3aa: CASSFSGYGYTF; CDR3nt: TGTGCCAGCAGTTTCAGTGGTTATGGCTACACCTTC